This T cell receptor (beta chain) was documented in a study of T cells in Graves' hyperthyroidism and ophthalmopathy. On the study more broadly: Initial diagnosis, before any treatment, was when peripheral blood was collected.

Comments on this clonotype: Its target is unknown. A much larger clone differs by one base, so this may be a read error.

Overall study findings and caveats: The blood repertoire included most of the expanded thyroid clonotypes above 0.001.

Trimming stripped 8 bases from V and 6 bases from J, with 15 bases between. The CDR3 is made up of 13 amino acids. Germline lookup yields CDR1 SNHLY and CDR2 FYNNEI. The authors deemed Graves' hyperthyroidism stable absent ophthalmopathy progression within 18 months. A patient was excluded if there was uncontrolled infection, other autoimmune disease, pregnancy or lactation. Researchers amplified the TCR beta CDR3 regions from RNA transcripts. A set of HTBI primers served as the primers for a first-round RT-PCR of the TCR CDR3. TCRdb re-derived calls from the multiplex PCR reads in MiXCR, one entry per CDR3 protein. The sample holds around 340,000 distinct CDR3 sequences, roughly 17% seen once.

The sequence was obtained from a man aged 30 to 39 with Graves' hyperthyroidism. The J gene is TRBJ2-3, the V gene TRBV2; D unresolved. The sequenced material came from blood. CDR3 bases: TGTGCCAGCGGTGGACCAGCGAGGGATACGCAGTATTTT. Protein: CASGGPARDTQYF.